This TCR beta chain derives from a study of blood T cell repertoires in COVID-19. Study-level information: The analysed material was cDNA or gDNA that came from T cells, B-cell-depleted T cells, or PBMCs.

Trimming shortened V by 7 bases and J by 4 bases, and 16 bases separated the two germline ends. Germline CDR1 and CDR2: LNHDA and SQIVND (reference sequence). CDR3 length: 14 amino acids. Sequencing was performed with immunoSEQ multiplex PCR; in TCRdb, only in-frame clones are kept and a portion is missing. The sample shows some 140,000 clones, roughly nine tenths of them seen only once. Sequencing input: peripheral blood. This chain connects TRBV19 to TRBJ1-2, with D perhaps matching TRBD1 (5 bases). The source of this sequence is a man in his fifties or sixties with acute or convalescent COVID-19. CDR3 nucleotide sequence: TGTGCCAGTACTGTAGGGGTTTTCGGCTATGGCTACACCTTC. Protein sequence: CASTVGVFGYGYTF.